Following are 4 T cell receptor beta chains from one sample sequenced in a study of OX40 agonist ivuxolimab in advanced cancers. Data came from immunoSEQ multiplex PCR; TCRdb stores just in-frame clones and leaves some out. The table has over 80,000 clones, roughly nine tenths seen once. The source was CD4+ or CD8+ T cells sorted from blood, collected in a trial of the OX40 agonist ivuxolimab. These receptors all stem from an adult with an advanced solid tumor such as melanoma, head and neck, liver or kidney cancer.

The CDR3 bases are TGTGCCAGCAGTGATAGGGGGGCCAACACTGAAGCTTTCTTT. Its translation is CASSDRGANTEAFF. V and J are TRBV2 and TRBJ1-1, with D perhaps matching TRBD1 (6 bases). CDR3 length: 14 residues. Trimming cost V 3 bases and J 2 bases, with 10 bases left between them. Germline CDR1 and CDR2: SNHLY and FYNNEI.

The V gene is TRBV7-8, the J gene TRBJ1-4, with D possibly matching TRBD1 (6 bases). From germline, CDR1 is SGHVS and CDR2 FQNEAQ. The CDR3 sequence is 16 residues long. V dropped 5 bases and J dropped 8 bases, with 21 bases sitting between them. The CDR3 DNA sequence: TGTGCCAGCAGCAAACCTCAGACAGGCAGGGGAGAAAAACTGTTTTTT. This gives the protein CASSKPQTGRGEKLFF.

J is TRBJ2-7 and V is TRBV6-5, with unresolved D. Trimming removed 5 bases at V and 9 bases at J, with 11 bases between. The CDR3 runs 11 residues. The germline V gene has CDR1 MNHEY and CDR2 SVGAGI. The CDR3 here is CASSRTDAQYF. The CDR3 DNA sequence: TGTGCCAGCAGTCGGACGGACGCGCAGTACTTC.

In DNA, the CDR3 is TGTGCCAGCAGCTTAGAACTAGCGGGAGGCCGTCAATACAATGAGCAGTTCTTC. It encodes CASSLELAGGRQYNEQFF. The chain uses TRBV7-2 and TRBJ2-1; 12 bases match TRBD2. The V gene's germline CDR1 is SGHTA and CDR2 FQGNSA. CDR3 length: 18 amino acids. V lost 1 base and J lost 4; bases outside the gene matches: 8.